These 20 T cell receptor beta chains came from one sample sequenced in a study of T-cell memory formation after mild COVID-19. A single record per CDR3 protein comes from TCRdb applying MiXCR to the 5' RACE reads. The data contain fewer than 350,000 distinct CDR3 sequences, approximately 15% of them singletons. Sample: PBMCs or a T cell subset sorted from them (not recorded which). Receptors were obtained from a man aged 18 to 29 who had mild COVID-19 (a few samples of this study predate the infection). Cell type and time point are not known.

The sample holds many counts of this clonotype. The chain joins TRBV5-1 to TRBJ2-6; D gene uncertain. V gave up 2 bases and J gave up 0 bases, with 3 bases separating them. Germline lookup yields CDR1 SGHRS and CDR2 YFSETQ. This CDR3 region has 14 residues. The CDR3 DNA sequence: TGCGCCAGCAGCTTCCTCTCTGGGGCCAACGTCCTGACTTTC. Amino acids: CASSFLSGANVLTF.

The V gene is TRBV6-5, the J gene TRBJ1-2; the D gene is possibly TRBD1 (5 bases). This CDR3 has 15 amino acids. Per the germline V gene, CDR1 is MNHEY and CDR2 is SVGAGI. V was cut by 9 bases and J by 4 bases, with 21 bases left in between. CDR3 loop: CASTTVGQGAYGYTF. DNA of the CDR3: TGTGCCAGTACCACGGTGGGGCAAGGGGCCTATGGCTACACCTTC.

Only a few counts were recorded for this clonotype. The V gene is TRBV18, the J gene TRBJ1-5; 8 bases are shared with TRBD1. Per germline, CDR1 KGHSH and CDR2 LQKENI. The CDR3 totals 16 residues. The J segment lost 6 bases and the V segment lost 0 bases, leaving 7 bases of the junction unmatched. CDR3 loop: CASSPPGRGHGQPQHF. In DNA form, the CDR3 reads TGTGCCAGCTCACCACCGGGCAGGGGGCATGGTCAGCCCCAGCATTTT. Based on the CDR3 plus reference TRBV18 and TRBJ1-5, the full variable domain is NAGVMQNPRHLVRRRGQEARLRCSPMKGHSHVYWYRQLPEEGLKFMVYLQKENIIDESGMPKERFSAEFPKEGPSILRIQQVVRGDSAAYFCASSPPGRGHGQPQHFGDGTRLSIL.

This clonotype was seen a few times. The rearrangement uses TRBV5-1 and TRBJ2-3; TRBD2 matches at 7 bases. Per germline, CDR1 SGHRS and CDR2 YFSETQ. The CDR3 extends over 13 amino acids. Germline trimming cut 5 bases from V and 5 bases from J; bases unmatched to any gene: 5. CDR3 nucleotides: TGCGCCAGCAGAGAAGCTAGCGGAGATACGCAGTATTTT. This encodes CASREASGDTQYF.

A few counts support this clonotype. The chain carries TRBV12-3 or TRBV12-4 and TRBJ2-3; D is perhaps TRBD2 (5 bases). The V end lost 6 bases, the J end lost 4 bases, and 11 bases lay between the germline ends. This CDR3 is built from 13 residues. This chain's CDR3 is CASSHLLADTQYF. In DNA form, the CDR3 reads TGTGCCAGCAGCCACCTACTAGCAGATACGCAGTATTTT.

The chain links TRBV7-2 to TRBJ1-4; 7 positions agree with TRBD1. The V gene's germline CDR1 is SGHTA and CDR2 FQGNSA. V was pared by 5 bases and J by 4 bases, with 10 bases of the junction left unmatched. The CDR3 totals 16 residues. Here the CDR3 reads CASSVRQGGGNEKLFF. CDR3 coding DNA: TGTGCCAGCAGCGTCAGACAGGGTGGGGGTAATGAAAAACTGTTTTTT.

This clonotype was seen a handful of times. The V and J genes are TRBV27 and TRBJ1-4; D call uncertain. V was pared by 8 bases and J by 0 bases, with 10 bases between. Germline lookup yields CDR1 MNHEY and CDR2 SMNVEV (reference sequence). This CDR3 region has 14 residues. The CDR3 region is CASRRTATNEKLFF. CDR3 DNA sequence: TGTGCCAGCCGCCGGACGGCAACTAATGAAAAACTGTTTTTT.

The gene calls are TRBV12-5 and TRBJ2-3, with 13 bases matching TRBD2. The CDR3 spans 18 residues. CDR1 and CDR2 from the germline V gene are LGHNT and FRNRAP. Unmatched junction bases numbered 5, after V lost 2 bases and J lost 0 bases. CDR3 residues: CASGLFGTSGASTDTQYF. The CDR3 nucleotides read TGTGCTAGTGGTTTGTTTGGGACTAGCGGGGCTAGCACAGATACGCAGTATTTT.

This CDR3 reads CASSLGTSGVKETQYF. The CDR3 DNA reads as TGTGCCAGCAGCTTAGGGACTAGCGGGGTCAAAGAGACCCAGTACTTC. This chain connects TRBV7-6 to TRBJ2-5, with TRBD2 identical over 12 bases. V shed 1 base and J 3 bases; nucleotides not matched to a gene: 3. CDR1 and CDR2 from the germline V gene are SGHVS and FNYEAQ. This CDR3 has 16 amino acids.

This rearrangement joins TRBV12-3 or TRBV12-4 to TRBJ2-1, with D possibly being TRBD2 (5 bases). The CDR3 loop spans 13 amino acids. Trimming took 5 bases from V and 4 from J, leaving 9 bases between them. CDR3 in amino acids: CASSPPGYNEQFF. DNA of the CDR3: TGTGCCAGCAGTCCCCCGGGATACAATGAGCAGTTCTTC.

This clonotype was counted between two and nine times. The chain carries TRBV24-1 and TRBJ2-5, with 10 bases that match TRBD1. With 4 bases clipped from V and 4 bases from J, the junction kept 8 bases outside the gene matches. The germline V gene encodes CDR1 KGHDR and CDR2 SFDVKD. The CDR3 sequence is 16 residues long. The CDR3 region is CATSDWDRGGRETQYF. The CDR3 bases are TGTGCCACCAGTGACTGGGACAGGGGAGGTAGAGAGACCCAGTACTTC.

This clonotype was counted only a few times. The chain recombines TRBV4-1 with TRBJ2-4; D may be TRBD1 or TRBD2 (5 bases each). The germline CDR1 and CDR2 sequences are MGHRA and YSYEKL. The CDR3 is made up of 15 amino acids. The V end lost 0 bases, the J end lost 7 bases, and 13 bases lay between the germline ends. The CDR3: CASSQDRENWNIQYF. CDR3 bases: TGCGCCAGCAGCCAAGACAGGGAGAATTGGAACATTCAGTACTTC.

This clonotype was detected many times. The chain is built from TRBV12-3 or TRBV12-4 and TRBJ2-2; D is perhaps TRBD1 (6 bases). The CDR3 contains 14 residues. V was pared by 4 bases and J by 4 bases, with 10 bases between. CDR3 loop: CASSSTGTTGELFF. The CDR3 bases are TGTGCCAGCAGTTCCACAGGGACCACCGGGGAGCTGTTTTTT.

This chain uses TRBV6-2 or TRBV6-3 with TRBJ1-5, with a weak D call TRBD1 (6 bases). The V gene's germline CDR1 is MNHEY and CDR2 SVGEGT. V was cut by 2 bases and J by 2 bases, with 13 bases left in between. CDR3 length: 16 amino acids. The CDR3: CASSYHRATGNQPQHF. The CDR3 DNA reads TGTGCCAGCAGTTACCACAGGGCTACCGGCAATCAGCCCCAGCATTTT.

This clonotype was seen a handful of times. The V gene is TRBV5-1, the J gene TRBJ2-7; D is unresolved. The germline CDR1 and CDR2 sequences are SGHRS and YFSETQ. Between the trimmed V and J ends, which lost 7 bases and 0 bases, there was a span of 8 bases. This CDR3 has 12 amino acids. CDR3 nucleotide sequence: TGCGCCAGCGGGAAGAGCTCCTACGAGCAGTACTTC. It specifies CASGKSSYEQYF. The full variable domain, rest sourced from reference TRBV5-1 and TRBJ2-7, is KAGVTQTPRYLIKTRGQQVTLSCSPISGHRSVSWYQQTPGQGLQFLFEYFSETQRNKGNFPGRFSGRQFSNSRSEMNVSTLELGDSALYLCASGKSSYEQYFGPGTRLTVT.

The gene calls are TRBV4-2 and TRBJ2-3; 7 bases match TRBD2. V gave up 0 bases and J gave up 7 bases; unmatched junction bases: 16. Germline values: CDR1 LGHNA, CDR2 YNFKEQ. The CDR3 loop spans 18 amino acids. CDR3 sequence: CASSQDGLRGKRGYTQYF. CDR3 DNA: TGTGCCAGCAGCCAAGACGGACTACGAGGGAAGCGGGGATATACGCAGTATTTT.

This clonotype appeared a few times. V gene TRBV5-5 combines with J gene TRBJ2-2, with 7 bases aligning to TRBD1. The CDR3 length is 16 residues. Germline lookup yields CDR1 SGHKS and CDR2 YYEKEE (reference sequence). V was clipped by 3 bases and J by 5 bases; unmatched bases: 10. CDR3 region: CASSSKTGDNTGELFF. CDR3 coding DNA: TGTGCCAGCAGCTCGAAAACAGGGGATAATACCGGGGAGCTGTTTTTT.

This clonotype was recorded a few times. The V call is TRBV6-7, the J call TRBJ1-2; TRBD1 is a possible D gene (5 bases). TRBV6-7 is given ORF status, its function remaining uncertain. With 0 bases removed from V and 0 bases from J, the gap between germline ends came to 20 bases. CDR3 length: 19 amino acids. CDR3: CASSYSGFRDFLANYGYTF. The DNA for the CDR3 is TGTGCCAGCAGTTACTCGGGGTTCCGGGACTTCTTAGCTAACTATGGCTACACCTTC.

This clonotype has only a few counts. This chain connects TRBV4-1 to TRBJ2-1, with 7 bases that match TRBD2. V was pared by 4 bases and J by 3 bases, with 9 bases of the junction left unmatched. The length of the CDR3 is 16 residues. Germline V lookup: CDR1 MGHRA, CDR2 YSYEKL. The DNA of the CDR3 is TGCGCCAGCAGCCCAGGACGGGGGGAAGGCTACAATGAGCAGTTCTTC. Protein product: CASSPGRGEGYNEQFF.

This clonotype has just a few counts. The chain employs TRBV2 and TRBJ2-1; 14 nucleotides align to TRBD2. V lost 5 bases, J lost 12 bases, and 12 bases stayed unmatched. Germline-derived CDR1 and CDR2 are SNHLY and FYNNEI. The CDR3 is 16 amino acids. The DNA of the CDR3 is TGTGCCAGCAGTCTGGGGACTAGCGGGGGAATCGGGGGGCAGTTCTTC. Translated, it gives CASSLGTSGGIGGQFF.